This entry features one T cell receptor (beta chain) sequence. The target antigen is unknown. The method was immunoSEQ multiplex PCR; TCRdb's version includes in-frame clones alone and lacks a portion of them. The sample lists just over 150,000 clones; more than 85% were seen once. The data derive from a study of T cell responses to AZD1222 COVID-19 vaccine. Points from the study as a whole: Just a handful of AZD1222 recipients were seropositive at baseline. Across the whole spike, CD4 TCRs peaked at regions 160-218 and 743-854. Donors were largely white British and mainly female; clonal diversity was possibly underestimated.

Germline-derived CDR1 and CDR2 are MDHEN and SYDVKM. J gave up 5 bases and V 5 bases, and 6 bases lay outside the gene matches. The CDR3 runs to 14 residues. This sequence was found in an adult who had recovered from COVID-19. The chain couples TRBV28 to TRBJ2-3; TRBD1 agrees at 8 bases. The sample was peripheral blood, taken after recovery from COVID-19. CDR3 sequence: CASSPWTGRDTQYF. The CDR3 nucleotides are TGTGCCAGCAGTCCATGGACAGGGCGAGATACGCAGTATTTT.